These 18 T cell receptor beta chains came from one sample sequenced in a study of CD8 T cells in ankylosing spondylitis. Whole-study findings and limits: Characteristic, it appeared, of ankylosing spondylitis blood was a TCR beta motif of eight highly homologous variants.

Their cognate antigens are unknown. TCRdb independently ran MiXCR on the 5' RACE reads; one entry per CDR3 protein. The table lists about 750,000 distinct CDR3 sequences, roughly 20% of them singletons. Input material: blood, either unsorted or a sorted T cell fraction (not recorded which). All receptors come from a male donor with ankylosing spondylitis.

This clonotype showed up just a few times. V and J are TRBV5-1 and TRBJ2-1; TRBD2 matches at 12 bases. Germline CDR1 and CDR2: SGHRS and YFSETQ. Trimming removed 4 bases from V and 7 bases from J; junction bases left unmatched: 9. The CDR3 covers 16 residues. The CDR3 DNA reads TGCGCCAGCAGCCGGAGCGGGACTAGCGGGTTGAATGAGCAGTTCTTC. This sequence encodes CASSRSGTSGLNEQFF. Based on the CDR3 plus reference TRBV5-1 and TRBJ2-1, the full variable domain is KAGVTQTPRYLIKTRGQQVTLSCSPISGHRSVSWYQQTPGQGLQFLFEYFSETQRNKGNFPGRFSGRQFSNSRSEMNVSTLELGDSALYLCASSRSGTSGLNEQFFGPGTRLTVL.

The genes are TRBV20-1 and TRBJ1-4; D not certain. The CDR3 is 13 amino acids. V was pared by 1 base and J by 2 bases, with 5 bases between. Germline V gives CDR1 DFQATT, CDR2 SNEGSKA (reference sequence). The CDR3 coding sequence is TGCAGTGCTAGAGTCCGGACTAATGAAAAACTGTTTTTT. It codes for CSARVRTNEKLFF.

The genes are TRBV7-9 and TRBJ2-1; D is ambiguous. This CDR3 has 15 amino acids. CDR1 and CDR2 from the germline V gene are SEHNR and FQNEAQ (reference sequence). V was shortened by 5 bases and J by 2 bases, with 13 bases between the two germline ends. The CDR3 DNA reads TGTGCCAGCAGCCAAAACATCGCTCCCTACAATGAGCAGTTCTTC. This sequence encodes CASSQNIAPYNEQFF.

V usage is TRBV11-2 and J usage is TRBJ2-1, with no clear D. Germline-derived CDR1 and CDR2 are SGHAT and FQNNGV. Between the trimmed V and J ends, which lost 7 bases and 13 bases, there was a span of 20 bases. CDR3 length: 13 amino acids. CDR3 region: CASTLRAEKKQFF. In DNA, the CDR3 is TGTGCCAGCACCCTTAGAGCAGAAAAGAAACAGTTCTTC.

The rearrangement uses TRBV6-1 and TRBJ1-2; D is perhaps TRBD1 (6 bases). V lost 7 bases and J 8 bases, leaving 17 bases between the germline ends. The CDR3 extends over 13 amino acids. Germline V gene data show CDR1 as MNHNS and CDR2 as SASEGT. The CDR3 nucleotides read TGTGCCAGCACCAGGACAGAGGCTGGGGGCTACACCTTC. This sequence encodes CASTRTEAGGYTF.

The chain employs TRBV24-1 and TRBJ2-3; D not resolved. The CDR3 has 13 amino acids. V gave up 7 bases and J gave up 2 bases, with 9 bases separating them. Per germline, CDR1 KGHDR and CDR2 SFDVKD. Written as DNA, the CDR3 is TGTGCCACCAGAGGACCAAACACAGATACGCAGTATTTT. This sequence encodes CATRGPNTDTQYF.

In its sample, this clonotype was seen a few times. The germline gene is not matched at one end of the junction; a read error may be the cause. V gene TRBV7-6 combines with J gene TRBJ2-1, with TRBD2 matching 11 bases. There are 14 residues in the CDR3. Germline CDR1 is SGHVS and CDR2 is FNYEAQ. The CDR3 DNA reads as TGTGCCAGCAGCATAGCGGGAGGGCAGGATGAGCAGTTCTTC. Encoded protein: CASSIAGGQDEQFF. The entire variable domain, with the rest obtained from reference TRBV7-6 and TRBJ2-1, is as follows: GAGVSQSPRYKVTKRGQDVALRCDPISGHVSLYWYRQALGQGPEFLTYFNYEAQQDKSGLPNDRFSAERPEGSISTLTIQRTEQRDSAMYRCASSIAGGQDEQFFGPGTRLTVL.

This clonotype was counted only a few times. The J gene is TRBJ1-3, the V gene TRBV6-1; TRBD1 aligns across 8 bases. The trim removed 5 bases at V and 7 bases at J, leaving 16 bases unmatched. This CDR3 contains 17 residues. Germline V gene data show CDR1 as MNHNS and CDR2 as SASEGT. CDR3 sequence (DNA): TGTGCCAGCAGTCGAAAAACCGGGACAGGCTTGGGGAACACCATATATTTT. It translates to CASSRKTGTGLGNTIYF.

This chain joins TRBV20-1 and TRBJ2-7; 10 positions match TRBD2. The CDR3 covers 14 residues. Looked up from germline, CDR1 is DFQATT and CDR2 is SNEGSKA (reference sequence). V lost 6 bases to trimming and J lost 4 bases; unmatched junction nucleotides: 9. The CDR3 protein is CSALLAGLSYEQYF. The DNA for the CDR3 is TGCAGTGCGTTACTAGCGGGACTCTCATACGAGCAGTACTTC.

The gene calls are TRBV20-1 and TRBJ2-5; 13 nucleotides align to TRBD2. V dropped 6 bases and J dropped 4; count of bases not matched to a gene: 8. The CDR3 spans 15 residues. Germline CDR1 and CDR2: DFQATT and SNEGSKA (reference sequence). Here the CDR3 DNA reads TGCAGTGCATCGACTAGCGGGGGGCGAGGAGAGACCCAGTACTTC. It codes for CSASTSGGRGETQYF.

The rearrangement links TRBV7-8 to TRBJ2-7, with TRBD1 matching over 8 bases. Germline CDR1 reads SGHVS; CDR2 reads FQNEAQ. The junction had 4 bases not matched to a gene; V was cut back by 5 bases and J by 1 base. CDR3 length: 14 amino acids. The CDR3 DNA reads as TGTGCCAGCAGCCCACAGGGGGGATCCTACGAGCAGTACTTC. Its translation is CASSPQGGSYEQYF. Full variable domain (remainder filled in from reference TRBV7-8 and TRBJ2-7): GAGVSQSPRYKVAKRGQDVALRCDPISGHVSLFWYQQALGQGPEFLTYFQNEAQLDKSGLPSDRFFAERPEGSVSTLKIQRTQQEDSAVYLCASSPQGGSYEQYFGPGTRLTVT.

The chain combines TRBV7-2 with TRBJ2-3, with TRBD2 identical over 10 bases. V lost 6 bases and J lost 4; bases outside the gene matches: 10. The CDR3 is made up of 16 amino acids. CDR1 and CDR2 (germline): SGHTA, FQGNSA. CDR3 protein: CASSPYVAGGSDTQYF. The CDR3 DNA sequence: TGTGCCAGCAGTCCTTACGTAGCGGGAGGCTCAGATACGCAGTATTTT.

This clonotype has more than one count but fewer than ten. The J gene is TRBJ2-7, the V gene TRBV12-3 or TRBV12-4; 7 positions match TRBD2. CDR3 length equals 14 residues. V lost 4 bases to trimming and J lost 2 bases; unmatched junction nucleotides: 5. CDR3 protein: CASSSGLGAYEQYF. The CDR3 DNA is TGTGCCAGCAGTTCCGGACTAGGGGCCTACGAGCAGTACTTC.

This clonotype was counted between two and nine times. This rearrangement joins TRBV5-5 to TRBJ2-1; no clear D. The ends were cut back, 2 bases at V and 0 bases at J, with 18 bases in the middle. The CDR3 length is 18 residues. CDR1 is SGHKS and CDR2 is YYEKEE in the germline V gene (reference sequence). This CDR3 reads CASSFSAVTQSSYNEQFF. In DNA form, the CDR3 reads TGTGCCAGCAGCTTCTCCGCCGTGACTCAGAGCTCCTACAATGAGCAGTTCTTC.

This chain joins TRBV4-3 and TRBJ2-7; D remains unclear. V was trimmed by 1 base and J by 7 bases, leaving 17 bases between them. The CDR3 spans 15 residues. The germline gives CDR1 LGHNA, CDR2 YSLEER. CDR3 loop: CASSQAVGGRIEQYF. CDR3 bases: TGCGCCAGCAGCCAAGCTGTCGGCGGAAGAATTGAGCAGTACTTC.

The chain carries TRBV12-3 or TRBV12-4 and TRBJ1-5; D may be TRBD1 (5 bases). CDR3 length: 12 residues. Between the trimmed V and J ends, which lost 4 bases and 9 bases, there was a span of 10 bases. This CDR3 reads CASSSSGGPQHF. The CDR3 DNA reads TGTGCCAGCAGTTCAAGCGGGGGGCCCCAGCATTTT.

The sample holds a few counts of this clonotype. The rearrangement uses TRBV6-4 and TRBJ1-2; D is uncertain. CDR1 MRHNA and CDR2 SNTAGT come from the germline V gene. Trimming left V 0 bases short and J 7 bases short, with 9 bases between. This CDR3 has 13 residues. The CDR3 DNA sequence: TGTGCCAGCAGTGACTCGAAAGGGTTTGGCTACACCTTC. Translation gives CASSDSKGFGYTF.

V is TRBV27 and J is TRBJ2-5; 11 bases are shared with TRBD2. This CDR3 has 15 amino acids. Germline CDR1 reads MNHEY; CDR2 reads SMNVEV (reference sequence). V shed 5 bases, J shed 6 bases, and the junction held 8 bases outside the gene matches. This CDR3 reads CASSPGTSGKKTQYF. The CDR3 DNA follows: TGTGCCAGCAGTCCCGGGACTAGCGGCAAGAAGACCCAGTACTTC.